A selection of T cell receptor beta chains follows, all from one sample in a study of T cells in severe cutaneous drug reactions. Reanalyzing the multiplex PCR reads, TCRdb keeps one entry per CDR3 protein, without DNA. This repertoire includes more than 20,000 distinct CDR3 sequences. The source material was PBMCs. The receptors here all came from a human donor with toxic epidermal necrolysis, a severe cutaneous drug reaction. CDR3s include the opening cysteine and the closing phenylalanine or tryptophan.

v_call: TRBV28; j_call: TRBJ2-3; cdr3_aa: CASSQRYLGTDTQYF
v_call: TRBV27; j_call: TRBJ2-7; cdr3_aa: CASSFSGRGEQYF
v_call: TRBV4-1; j_call: TRBJ2-7; cdr3_aa: CASSLQRGGSYEQYF
v_call: TRBV7-6; j_call: TRBJ2-3; cdr3_aa: CASSPNSGRAADTQYF
v_call: TRBV20-1; j_call: TRBJ2-3; cdr3_aa: CSARDFFILTSGVLTDTQYF
v_call: TRBV18; j_call: TRBJ1-1; cdr3_aa: CASSPGVTNTEAFF
v_call: TRBV18; j_call: TRBJ2-7; cdr3_aa: CASSTTDSYEQYF
v_call: TRBV3-1; j_call: TRBJ2-7; cdr3_aa: CASSPRLAGAYEQYF
v_call: TRBV20-1; j_call: TRBJ2-7; cdr3_aa: CSAPGSDSYEQYF
v_call: TRBV11-2; j_call: TRBJ2-7; cdr3_aa: CASSLGDYEQYF
v_call: TRBV19; j_call: TRBJ1-2; cdr3_aa: CASGTTVYGYTF
v_call: TRBV11-2; j_call: TRBJ1-1; cdr3_aa: CASSLDQPAAGIDTEAFF